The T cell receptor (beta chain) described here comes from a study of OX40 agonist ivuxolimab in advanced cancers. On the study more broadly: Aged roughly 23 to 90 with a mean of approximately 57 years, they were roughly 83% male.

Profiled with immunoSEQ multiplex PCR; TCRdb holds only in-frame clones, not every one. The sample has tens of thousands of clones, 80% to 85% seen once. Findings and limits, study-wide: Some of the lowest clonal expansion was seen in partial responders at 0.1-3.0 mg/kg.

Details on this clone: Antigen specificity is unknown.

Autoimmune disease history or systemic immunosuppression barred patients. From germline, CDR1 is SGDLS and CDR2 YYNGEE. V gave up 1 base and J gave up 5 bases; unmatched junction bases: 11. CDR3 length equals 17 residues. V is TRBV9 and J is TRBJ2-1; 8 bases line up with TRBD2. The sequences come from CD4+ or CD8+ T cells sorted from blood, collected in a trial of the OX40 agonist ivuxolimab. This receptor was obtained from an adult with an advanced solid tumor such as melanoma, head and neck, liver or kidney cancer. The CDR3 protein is CASSVSFGRGANNEQFF. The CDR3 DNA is TGTGCCAGCAGCGTAAGTTTCGGGCGGGGGGCAAACAATGAGCAGTTCTTC.